The T cell receptor beta chain under discussion was sequenced for a study of shared clonotypes between healthy human individuals (dated by TCRdb to between 2020 and 2021). A note on the overall study: A couple of women and a few men aged 18 to 49 years were included in the cohort. To estimate repertoire size and how much clonotypes are shared between individuals, the study performed deep sequencing of blood TCR repertoires from five healthy adults. Per donor, three plates each were used for CD4 naive and CD4 memory, two for CD8 naive, and one for CD8 memory. To increase sequencing depth and limit assay-specific biases, different laboratories used diverse techniques to prepare libraries and sequence TCR repertoires. Each donor's leukapheresis produced roughly between about 0.9 and 9.5 billion PBMCs. The full study reports these points: Higher generation probabilities were observed for clonotypes shared by all four sorted-subset donors than for non-shared clonotypes. Based on pairwise subsampling, the degree of clonotype sharing among donors was expected to be affected by sequencing depth. Sampling was limited to blood, and TCR repertoires in tissue likely differ from TCR repertoires in blood. Rarefaction of sorted-subset datasets indicated incomplete sequencing despite the large sequencing depth. Because the study included only a small number of donors, the genetic and exposure-history diversity represented was limited. Naive subsets generally had larger estimated clonotype richness than memory subsets did. Roughly 5% of naive CD4, 3.5% of naive CD8, approximately 2% of memory CD4, and about 0.4% of memory CD8 clonotypes were shared across several donors.

The donors were healthy, HIV-negative adults who had no recently reported acute infections or vaccinations. Every donor was a Caucasian adult living in Nashville, Tennessee, USA. Magnetic negative selection was used to enrich CD4+ T cells, after which naive cells were positively selected on CD45RA and the negative fraction became the memory subset. Blood was collected by leukapheresis, and PBMCs were isolated by Ficoll-Histopaque density gradient centrifugation and then cryopreserved in liquid nitrogen vapor phase. Analytical flow cytometry was used to check the purity and quantity of every magnetically sorted T cell population. Genomic DNA was isolated from every sorted fraction and measured by UV absorbance on a Nanodrop 2000c. The germline V gene gives CDR1 as ENHRY and CDR2 as SYGVKD. V drops 6 bases and J drops 5 bases, leaving 11 bases in between. The CDR3 sequence holds 13 residues, the cysteine and phenylalanine included. CDR3 DNA only is kept here, 39 bases in frame from base 1.

For this clone: This clone's antigen is unknown. No base-level quality is on record; no much larger clone is a single base apart.

Using the deep immunoSEQ assay, multiplex PCR amplified TCR CDR3 regions from genomic DNA. Extracted genomic DNA from each cell subset was spread evenly across all wells of several immunoSEQ 96-well plates, with each plate serving as a replicate. For sorted subsets, 150 to 250 ng genomic DNA, equal to 30,000 or so T cell genomes, was loaded into each replicate PCR. Purified libraries were quantified with a Qubit 3.0 fluorometer, sized on a Bioanalyzer 2100, and re-quantified with the KAPA Library Quantification kit. Every immunoSEQ 96-well plate was sequenced on a separate single-read 150-cycle Illumina NextSeq 550 flow cell. The study's processing was this. Because only junctional sequences without quality scores were contained in the immunoSEQ output, filtering matching that applied to full-length reads could not be performed. To assign V/J genes and CDR3, sequences were annotated against IMGT germline references using PyIR, a Python wrapper for IgBLAST v1.9. Any read was removed if the V/J assignment was weak (E-value above 1e-6), the CDR3 was missing, or the read contained stop codons, out-of-frame junctions, or ambiguous translated residues. V3J clonotypes were defined by identical inferred V gene, J gene, and CDR3 amino acid sequence. Percentage overlap between repertoires was computed as shared unique clonotypes divided by the size of the smaller repertoire. Three approaches were used to assess repertoire richness: RTK rarefaction, the Chao1 estimator, and Recon v2.1 estimates of unobserved clonotypes. OLGA was used to compute generation probabilities for all TCRbeta clonotypes that the gDNA method yielded from four donors. The table comes from immuneACCESS by way of TCRdb, which keeps in-frame sequences with V and J called. Part of the clones is missing from these tables; in studies checked, under half for an unresolved V gene and the rest for unknown reasons. The V and J calls and clone size are taken from that table; D and trimming were inferred from the DNA. The sample data list some 2.4 million clones, and more than 85% of these were observed just once. Approximately 0.35% of the sample rests with the top ten.

The chain is encoded by TRBV10-3 joined to TRBJ2-1, with the D gene uncertain. The clonotype originates from a man aged 18 to 30 in good health. Some clones in this sample may be carry-over from other donors' samples. Sequencing was done on a sample of naive CD4+ T cells from PBMCs. The label giving this sample's cell subset or site can be read as: CD45RA+ positively selected. The sequenced DNA is TGTGCCATCAGGCCACTCAAAGACAATGAGCAGTTCTTC. Its translation reads: CAIRPLKDNEQFF.